A single sample is the source of the 3 T cell receptor beta chains below, sequenced in a study of blood T cells in healthy people across ages. Primed by a sample-barcoded 5' primer and a J-beta primer mix, a second PCR proceeded for 7 to 11 cycles. MiXCR was run by TCRdb on the 5' RACE reads, yielding one entry per CDR3 protein. The profile shows about 1.5 million distinct CDR3 sequences, roughly 45% of them singletons. The material sequenced was blood. The source of these receptors is a woman aged 18-29 years in good health.

J is TRBJ2-1 and V is TRBV6-5; 10 nucleotides line up with TRBD2. With V trimmed by 0 bases and J by 7 bases, 6 bases remained unmatched. CDR3 length: 16 residues. CDR1 is MNHEY, CDR2 SVGAGI, per germline. In DNA, the CDR3 is TGTGCCAGCAGTTACTCGAGCGGGGGGGTTTCAAATGAGCAGTTCTTC. It yields the protein CASSYSSGGVSNEQFF.

This clonotype has just a few counts. The rearrangement joins TRBV20-1 to TRBJ2-3; 7 nucleotides align to TRBD2. This CDR3 has 12 amino acids. Germline V gene lookup returns CDR1 DFQATT and CDR2 SNEGSKA (reference sequence). The V and J ends lost 3 bases and 6 bases, in that order; junction bases with no gene match: 3. The CDR3 bases are TGCAGTGCTAGCAGCGGGATGGATACGCAGTATTTT. Translated, it gives CSASSGMDTQYF.

The chain carries TRBV2 and TRBJ2-1, with D tentatively TRBD2 (5 bases). CDR1 SNHLY and CDR2 FYNNEI come from the germline V gene. Trimming shortened V by 2 bases and J by 2 bases, and 25 bases separated the two germline ends. The CDR3 spans 20 residues. The CDR3 nucleotides are TGTGCCAGCAGTGAATTGAGGGCCGGATCGGTGTTTTTGGCCTACAATGAGCAGTTCTTC. Amino acid sequence: CASSELRAGSVFLAYNEQFF.